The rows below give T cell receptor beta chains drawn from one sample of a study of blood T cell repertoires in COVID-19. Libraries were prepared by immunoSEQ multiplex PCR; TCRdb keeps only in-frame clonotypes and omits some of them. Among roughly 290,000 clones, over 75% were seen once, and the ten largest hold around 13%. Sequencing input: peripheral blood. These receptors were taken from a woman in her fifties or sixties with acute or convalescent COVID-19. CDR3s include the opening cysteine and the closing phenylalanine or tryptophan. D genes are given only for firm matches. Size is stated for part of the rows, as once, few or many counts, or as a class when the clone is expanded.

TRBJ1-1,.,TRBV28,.,CASNPAPGSNTEAFF,TGTGCCAGCAACCCCGCTCCAGGGTCGAACACTGAAGCTTTCTTT
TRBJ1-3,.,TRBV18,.,CASSPLYQTNKNSGNTIYF,TGTGCCAGCTCACCACTCTATCAGACTAACAAGAACTCTGGAAACACCATATATTTT
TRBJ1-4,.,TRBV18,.,CASSPVDTGISNEKLFF,TGTGCCAGCTCACCAGTTGACACCGGAATTTCTAATGAAAAACTGTTTTTT
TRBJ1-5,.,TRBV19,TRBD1,CASSIVDRGSGPQHF,TGTGCCAGTAGTATAGTGGACAGGGGGAGCGGGCCCCAGCATTTT
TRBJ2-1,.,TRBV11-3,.,CASSLAGANINEQFF,TGTGCCAGCAGCTTGGCAGGGGCTAACATCAATGAGCAGTTCTTC
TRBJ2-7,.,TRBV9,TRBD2,CASSVLGTSGSEQYF,TGTGCCAGCAGCGTACTCGGGACTAGCGGGAGCGAGCAGTACTTC
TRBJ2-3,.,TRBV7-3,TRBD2,CASSLISAGVRPGTQYF,TGTGCCAGCAGCTTAATATCAGCGGGAGTCCGGCCGGGTACGCAGTATTTT
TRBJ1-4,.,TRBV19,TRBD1,CASRTGTGATNEKLFF,TGTGCCAGTAGAACCGGGACAGGAGCAACTAATGAAAAACTGTTTTTT
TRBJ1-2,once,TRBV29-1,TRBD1,CSVGGTGADGYTF,TGCAGCGTTGGAGGGACAGGGGCCGATGGCTACACCTTC
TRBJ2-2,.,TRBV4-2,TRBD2,CASSQEAGGPGGELFF,TGTGCCAGCAGCCAAGAAGCGGGGGGGCCCGGCGGGGAGCTGTTTTTT
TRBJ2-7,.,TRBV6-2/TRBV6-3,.,CASSSTSLGLYEQYF,TGTGCCAGCAGTTCCACTAGCCTGGGGCTCTACGAGCAGTACTTC
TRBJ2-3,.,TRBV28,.,CASGGGGTDTQYF,TGTGCTAGCGGCGGGGGCGGCACAGATACGCAGTATTTT
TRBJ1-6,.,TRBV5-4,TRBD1,CASSPGQGYPLDNSPLHF,TGTGCCAGCAGCCCGGGACAGGGATATCCCCTCGATAATTCACCCCTCCACTTT
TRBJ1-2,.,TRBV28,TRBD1,CATENQGAHLLGHYGYTF,TGTGCCACCGAGAATCAGGGGGCGCATCTGCTGGGGCACTATGGCTACACCTTC
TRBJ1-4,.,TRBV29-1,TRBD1,CSVAGQGGEKLFF,TGCAGCGTCGCGGGACAGGGGGGTGAAAAACTGTTTTTT
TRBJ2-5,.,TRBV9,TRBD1,CASSVAPTGGRETQYF,TGTGCCAGCAGCGTGGCCCCGACAGGGGGAAGGGAGACCCAGTACTTC
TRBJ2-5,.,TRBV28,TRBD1,CASRLLVDRGKGETQYF,TGTGCCAGCAGGTTATTGGTTGACAGGGGGAAGGGAGAGACCCAGTACTTC
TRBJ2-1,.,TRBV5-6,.,CASSSFRGTASYNEQFF,TGTGCCAGCAGCAGCTTCCGCGGGACGGCGTCCTACAATGAGCAGTTCTTC
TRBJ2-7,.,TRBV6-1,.,CASSAGTLAYEQYF,TGTGCCAGCAGTGCCGGGACACTCGCGTACGAGCAGTACTTC
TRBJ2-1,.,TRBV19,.,CASSTQGFNEQFF,TGTGCCAGTAGTACACAGGGATTTAATGAGCAGTTCTTC
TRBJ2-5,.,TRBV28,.,CASRGEASLVWETQYF,TGTGCCAGCAGGGGAGAGGCGAGCCTGGTTTGGGAGACCCAGTACTTC
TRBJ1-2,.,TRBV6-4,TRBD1,CASSAGQLYGYTF,TGTGCCAGCAGCGCGGGACAGCTCTATGGCTACACCTTC
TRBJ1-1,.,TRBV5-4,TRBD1,CASSFRDRNTEAFF,TGTGCCAGCAGCTTCCGGGACAGGAACACTGAAGCTTTCTTT
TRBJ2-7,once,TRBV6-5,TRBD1,CASSSMTGMPYEQYF,TGTGCCAGCAGCTCCATGACAGGGATGCCCTACGAGCAGTACTTC
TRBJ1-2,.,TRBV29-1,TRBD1,CSVVRQGVDGYTF,TGCAGCGTTGTGCGACAGGGGGTCGATGGCTACACCTTC
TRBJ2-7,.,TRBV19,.,CASSIGTGNYEQYF,TGTGCCAGTAGTATAGGCACAGGGAACTACGAGCAGTACTTC
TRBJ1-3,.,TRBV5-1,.,CASSLNGGKGNTIYF,TGCGCCAGCAGCTTGAACGGCGGGAAGGGGAACACCATATATTTT
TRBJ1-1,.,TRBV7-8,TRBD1,CASSLVGQATEAFF,TGTGCCAGCAGCTTAGTGGGACAGGCCACTGAAGCTTTCTTT
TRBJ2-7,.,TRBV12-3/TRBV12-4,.,CASSFYRSEQYF,TGTGCCAGCAGTTTTTACAGATCCGAGCAGTACTTC
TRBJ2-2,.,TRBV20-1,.,CSASGGGASGELFF,TGCAGTGCTAGTGGAGGGGGCGCGTCCGGGGAGCTGTTTTTT
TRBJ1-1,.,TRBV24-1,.,CATQGRGSTEAFF,TGTGCCACCCAAGGGAGGGGATCCACTGAAGCTTTCTTT
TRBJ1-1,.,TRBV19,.,CASSKANLNTEAFF,TGTGCCAGTAGCAAAGCTAACTTGAACACTGAAGCTTTCTTT
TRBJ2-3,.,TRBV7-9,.,CASSFGGITDTQYF,TGTGCCAGCAGCTTTGGCGGGATCACAGATACGCAGTATTTT
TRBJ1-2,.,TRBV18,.,CASSPPTDNYGYTF,TGTGCCAGCTCACCACCGACAGATAACTATGGCTACACCTTC
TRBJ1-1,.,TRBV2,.,CASSGGDLGGIEAFF,TGTGCCAGCAGTGGGGGGGATCTGGGCGGCATAGAAGCTTTCTTT
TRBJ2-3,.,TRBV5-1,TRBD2,CASSLSPSGSAADTQYF,TGCGCCAGCAGCTTGTCTCCTAGCGGGAGTGCAGCAGATACGCAGTATTTT
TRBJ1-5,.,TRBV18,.,CASSSQISNQPQHF,TGTGCCAGCTCCTCTCAGATTAGCAATCAGCCCCAGCATTTT